This TCR beta chain appears in the sequencing data of a study of shared clonotypes between healthy human individuals. Concerning this clone: Its antigen is unknown.

Assay runs were performed at deep level. Repertoires were generated with immunoSEQ multiplex PCR, while TCRdb's copy carries only in-frame clones and drops some. The data contain around 1.9 million clones, about 92% of them singletons. Terminally differentiated effector memory CD45RA+ cells were excluded by CCR7 positive selection of CD45RO-negative cells. Nashville, Tennessee was home to all donors, who were Caucasian adults. Study results and limitations: Generally, estimated richness proved larger in naive subsets than it did in memory subsets. Rarefaction indicated that sorted-subset sequencing remained incomplete although depth was large.

The V gene lost 2 bases and the J gene lost 0 bases, with 12 bases spanning the gap. The V gene's germline CDR1 is SGDLS and CDR2 YYNGEE. The CDR3 spans 17 residues. The receptor comes from a man between 18 and 35 years old in good health. Some clones in this sample may be carry-over from other donors' samples. The genes are TRBV9 and TRBJ2-6, with D unresolved. Sequenced sample: naive CD8+ T cells from PBMCs. The CDR3 protein is CASSVDRSYSGANVLTF. For the CDR3, the DNA is TGTGCCAGCAGCGTCGATAGGAGCTACTCTGGGGCCAACGTCCTGACTTTC.